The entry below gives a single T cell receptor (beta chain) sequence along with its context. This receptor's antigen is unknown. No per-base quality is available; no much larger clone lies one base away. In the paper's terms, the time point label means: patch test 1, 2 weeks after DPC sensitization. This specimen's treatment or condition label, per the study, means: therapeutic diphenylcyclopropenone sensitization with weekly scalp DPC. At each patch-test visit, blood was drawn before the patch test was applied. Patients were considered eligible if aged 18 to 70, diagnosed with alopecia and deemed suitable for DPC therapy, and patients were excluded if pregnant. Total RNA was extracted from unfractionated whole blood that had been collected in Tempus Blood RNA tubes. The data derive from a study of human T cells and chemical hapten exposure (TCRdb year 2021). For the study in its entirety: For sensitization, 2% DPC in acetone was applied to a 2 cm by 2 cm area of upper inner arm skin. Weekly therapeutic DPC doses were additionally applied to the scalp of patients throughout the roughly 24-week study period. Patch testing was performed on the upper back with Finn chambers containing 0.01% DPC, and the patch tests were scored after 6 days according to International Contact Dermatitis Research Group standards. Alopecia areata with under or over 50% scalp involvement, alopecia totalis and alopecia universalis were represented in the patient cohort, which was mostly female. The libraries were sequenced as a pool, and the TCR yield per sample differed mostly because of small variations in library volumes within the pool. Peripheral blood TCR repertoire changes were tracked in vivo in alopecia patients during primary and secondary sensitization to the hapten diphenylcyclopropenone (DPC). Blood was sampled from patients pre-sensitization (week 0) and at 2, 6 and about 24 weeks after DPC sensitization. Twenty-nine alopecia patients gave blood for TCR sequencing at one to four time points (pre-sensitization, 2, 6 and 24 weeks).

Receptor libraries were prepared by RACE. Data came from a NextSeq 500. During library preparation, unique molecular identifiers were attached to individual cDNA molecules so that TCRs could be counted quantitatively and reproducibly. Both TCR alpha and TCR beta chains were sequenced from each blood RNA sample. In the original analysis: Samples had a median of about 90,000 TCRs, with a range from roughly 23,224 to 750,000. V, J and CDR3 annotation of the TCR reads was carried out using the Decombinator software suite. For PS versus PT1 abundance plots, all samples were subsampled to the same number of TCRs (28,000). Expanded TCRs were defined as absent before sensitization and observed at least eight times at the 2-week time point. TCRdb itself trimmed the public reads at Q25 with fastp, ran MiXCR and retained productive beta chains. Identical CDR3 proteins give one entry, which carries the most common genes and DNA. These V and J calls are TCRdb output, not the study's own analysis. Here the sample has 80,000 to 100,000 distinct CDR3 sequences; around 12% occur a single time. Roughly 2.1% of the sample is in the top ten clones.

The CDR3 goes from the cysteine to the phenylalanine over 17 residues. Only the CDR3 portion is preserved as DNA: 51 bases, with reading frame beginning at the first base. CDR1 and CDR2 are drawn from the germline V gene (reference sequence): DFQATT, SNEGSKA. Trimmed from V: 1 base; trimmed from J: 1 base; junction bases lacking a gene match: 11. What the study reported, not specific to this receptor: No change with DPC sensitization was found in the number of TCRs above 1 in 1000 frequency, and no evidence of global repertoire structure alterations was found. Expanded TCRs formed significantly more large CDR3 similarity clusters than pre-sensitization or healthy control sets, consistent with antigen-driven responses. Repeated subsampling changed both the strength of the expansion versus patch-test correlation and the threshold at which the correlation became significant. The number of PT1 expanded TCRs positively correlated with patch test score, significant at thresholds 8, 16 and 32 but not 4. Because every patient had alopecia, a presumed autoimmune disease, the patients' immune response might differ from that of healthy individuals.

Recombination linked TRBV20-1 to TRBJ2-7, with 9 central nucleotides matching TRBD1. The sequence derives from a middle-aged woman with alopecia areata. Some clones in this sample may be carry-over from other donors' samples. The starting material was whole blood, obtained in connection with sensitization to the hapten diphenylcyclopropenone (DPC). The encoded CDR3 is CSARANRDRDWSYEQYF. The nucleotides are TGCAGTGCTAGAGCAAACCGGGACAGGGATTGGTCCTACGAGCAGTACTTC.